This T cell receptor beta chain was documented in a study of shared clonotypes between healthy human individuals. General study points: It was expected that sequencing depth would affect clonotype sharing among donors.

Germline values: CDR1 SGDLS, CDR2 YYNGEE. J lost 7 bases, V lost 1 base, and 11 bases had no gene match. This CDR3 is 16 amino acids long. Comment on this clone: Its antigen remains unknown.

The data were produced by immunoSEQ multiplex PCR, yet TCRdb's version contains in-frame clones alone and is incomplete. The data contain about 2.4 million clones, 80% to 95% of them seen just once; the ten biggest clones take up approximately 0.36%. The sequenced material came from naive CD4+ T cells from PBMCs. Subset specified: CD45RA+ positively selected. This sequence originates from a man aged 18 to 30 in good health. Some clones in this sample may be carry-over from other donors' samples. The rearrangement uses TRBV9 and TRBJ2-7, with TRBD2 matching over 10 bases. CDR3 nucleotide sequence: TGTGCCAGCAGCGTAAGTAGACTAGCGGGTACGGGAGAGCAGTACTTC. Protein sequence: CASSVSRLAGTGEQYF.